The 30 T cell receptor beta chains below were found in one sample sequenced in a study of T cells after yellow fever vaccination. MiXCR, applied by TCRdb to the 5' RACE reads, yields one record per CDR3 protein. The table has around 590,000 distinct CDR3 sequences, 9% to 15% seen once. Sequencing was performed on PBMCs, taken on the day of the yellow fever booster vaccination. The receptors come from a man aged 30-40 years who received the YFV17D yellow fever vaccine.

This clonotype came up a few times. This rearrangement joins TRBV12-3 or TRBV12-4 to TRBJ1-1; D remains ambiguous. The ends were cut back, 7 bases at V and 0 bases at J, with 9 bases in the middle. The CDR3 sequence is 13 residues long. The CDR3 bases are TGTGCCAGCACGGTGGTGCTGAACACTGAAGCTTTCTTT. Amino acids: CASTVVLNTEAFF.

This clonotype appeared a few times. The genes are TRBV20-1 and TRBJ2-5; no clear D. CDR1 and CDR2 from the germline V gene are DFQATT and SNEGSKA (reference sequence). The V end was cut by 0 bases, the J end by 1 base, with 12 bases between. The CDR3 has 15 residues. CDR3: CSARDIRASQETQYF. The CDR3 region has the DNA TGCAGTGCTAGAGATATCCGAGCCAGCCAAGAGACCCAGTACTTC.

This clonotype was seen a handful of times. This sequence joins TRBV12-3 or TRBV12-4 and TRBJ2-1; 7 nucleotides agree with TRBD1. The length of the CDR3 is 14 residues. The V gene end was trimmed by 6 bases and the J gene end by 5 bases; junction bases not matched to a gene: 7. CDR3 nucleotides: TGTGCCAGCAGCCTCCGGGACAGCAACAATGAGCAGTTCTTC. Encoded protein: CASSLRDSNNEQFF.

This clonotype was detected only a few times. The chain uses TRBV27 and TRBJ2-7; TRBD2 agrees at 9 bases. V lost 2 bases to trimming and J lost 5 bases; unmatched junction nucleotides: 4. Looked up from germline, CDR1 is MNHEY and CDR2 is SMNVEV (reference sequence). CDR3 length: 14 residues. The CDR3 protein is CASSLAGGWNEQYF. CDR3 nucleotide sequence: TGTGCCAGCAGTTTAGCGGGAGGGTGGAACGAGCAGTACTTC.

At least ten counts were recorded for this clonotype. J is TRBJ2-1 and V is TRBV29-1, with D tentatively TRBD2 (6 bases). There are 14 residues in the CDR3. The germline V and J ends were trimmed by 7 bases and 6 bases, with 19 bases remaining between them. Looked up from germline, CDR1 is SQVTM and CDR2 is ANQGSEA. The CDR3: CSAGSVAALNEQFF. As DNA, the CDR3 is TGCAGCGCGGGGAGTGTAGCGGCCCTCAATGAGCAGTTCTTC.

This clonotype was counted between two and nine times. The gene calls are TRBV5-6 and TRBJ2-1; weak D call: TRBD1 (5 bases). V was shortened by 4 bases and J by 7 bases, with 12 bases between the two germline ends. The germline CDR1 and CDR2 sequences are SGHDT and YYEEEE. CDR3 size: 13 residues. CDR3 nucleotides: TGTGCCAGCAGCCTCTACGACAGTAATGAGCAGTTCTTC. Protein product: CASSLYDSNEQFF.

This clonotype was seen more than once but under ten times. This rearrangement joins TRBV9 to TRBJ2-1, with 7 positions matching TRBD2. CDR3 length: 15 amino acids. With V trimmed by 0 bases and J by 4 bases, 4 bases remained unmatched. Germline CDR1 SGDLS, CDR2 YYNGEE. CDR3 DNA: TGTGCCAGCAGCGTAGGCCCGGGGGGTTACAATGAGCAGTTCTTC. Translating it yields CASSVGPGGYNEQFF.

This clonotype occurred a few times. The rearrangement joins TRBV4-3 to TRBJ2-4, with 8 bases identical to TRBD1. Germline V gene data show CDR1 as LGHNA and CDR2 as YSLEER. Trimming removed 3 bases from V and 3 bases from J; junction bases left unmatched: 4. The CDR3 has 15 amino acids. DNA for the CDR3: TGCGCCAGCAGCCACCACGACAGGGGCAAAAACATTCAGTACTTC. This codes for CASSHHDRGKNIQYF.

In this sample, this clonotype turned up a few times. The V call is TRBV15, the J call TRBJ2-5; D may be TRBD1 (6 bases). This CDR3 is 14 amino acids long. V was shortened by 5 bases and J by 5 bases, with 15 bases between the two germline ends. Germline V gives CDR1 LNHNV, CDR2 YYDKDF (reference sequence). Here the CDR3 DNA reads TGTGCCACCAGCGGAACCGGGACACGGGAGACCCAGTACTTC. This codes for CATSGTGTRETQYF.

V usage is TRBV9 and J usage is TRBJ1-3; D gene uncertain. The length of the CDR3 is 12 residues. V was pared by 3 bases and J by 6 bases, with 7 bases between. Germline V CDR1 and CDR2: SGDLS, YYNGEE. CDR3 residues: CASSADVNTIYF. The CDR3 region has the DNA TGTGCCAGCAGCGCCGACGTAAACACCATATATTTT.

The rearrangement joins TRBV6-1 to TRBJ1-2; the D gene is possibly TRBD1 (5 bases). The CDR3 has 13 amino acids. The germline V and J ends were trimmed by 6 bases and 2 bases, with 10 bases remaining between them. Per germline, CDR1 MNHNS and CDR2 SASEGT. CDR3 in DNA: TGTGCCAGCAGACACCGGGACAACTATGGCTACACCTTC. Translating gives CASRHRDNYGYTF.

The chain links TRBV7-2 to TRBJ2-1; D is unclear. V was clipped by 5 bases and J by 7 bases, with 9 bases between them. This CDR3 comprises 12 residues. In germline, CDR1 is SGHTA, CDR2 FQGNSA. CDR3 bases: TGTGCCAGCAGCCACCCCCGGAATGAGCAGTTCTTC. Protein product: CASSHPRNEQFF.

The chain uses TRBV7-9 and TRBJ2-3; D is possibly TRBD2 (6 bases). Germline V gene lookup returns CDR1 SEHNR and CDR2 FQNEAQ (reference sequence). Trimming removed 1 base at V and 6 bases at J, with 17 bases between. This CDR3 is built from 16 residues. The CDR3, as DNA: TGTGCCAGCAGCTTAGGCCCAGGGACTCACGTCGATACGCAGTATTTT. As protein: CASSLGPGTHVDTQYF.

The CDR3 sequence: CASSWSTKDTQYF. The CDR3 DNA is TGTGCCAGCAGCTGGTCTACTAAGGATACGCAGTATTTT. The chain is built from TRBV7-3 and TRBJ2-3, with D hard to call. The V end lost 4 bases, the J end lost 6 bases, and 11 bases lay between the germline ends. The CDR3 is 13 amino acids. From germline, CDR1 is SGHTA and CDR2 FQGTGA.

The rearrangement uses TRBV29-1 and TRBJ2-4; a weak D match, TRBD1 (6 bases). Deletions cut 5 bases from V and 0 bases from J, with 29 bases between. The CDR3 covers 20 residues. The germline V gene encodes CDR1 SQVTM and CDR2 ANQGSEA. The CDR3 region has the DNA TGCAGCGTTCGATTGAGGTACCCCCTCGGACAGAATAAAGCCAAAAACATTCAGTACTTC. Its translation: CSVRLRYPLGQNKAKNIQYF.

The chain carries TRBV12-3 or TRBV12-4 and TRBJ2-1; D call uncertain. V shed 5 bases and J shed 13 bases, with 15 bases lying between them. CDR3 length: 12 amino acids. The CDR3 here is CASSDIPTSQFF. The DNA for the CDR3 is TGTGCCAGCAGTGACATCCCGACTTCCCAGTTCTTC.

This clonotype was seen more than once but under ten times. The V gene is TRBV5-6, the J gene TRBJ2-7; D uncertain. This CDR3 has 14 amino acids. V shed 4 bases and J shed 0 bases, with 11 bases lying between them. From germline, CDR1 is SGHDT and CDR2 YYEEEE. CDR3: CASSLYSYSYEQYF. DNA for the CDR3: TGTGCCAGCAGCCTCTACAGCTACTCCTACGAGCAGTACTTC.

This chain connects TRBV23-1 to TRBJ2-2; TRBD1 matches 9 bases. TRBV23-1 counts as an open reading frame of uncertain function. The V gene end was trimmed by 7 bases and the J gene end by 1 base; junction bases not matched to a gene: 7. The CDR3 length is 16 residues. The CDR3 is CASIPKTGGNTGELFF. CDR3 coding DNA: TGCGCCAGCATTCCGAAGACAGGGGGGAACACCGGGGAGCTGTTTTTT.

This clonotype appeared many times. The chain carries TRBV4-1 and TRBJ2-5, with TRBD2 as a possible D gene (6 bases). The V gene lost 3 bases and the J gene lost 4 bases, with 18 bases spanning the gap. The CDR3 has 16 amino acids. CDR1 and CDR2 from the germline V gene are MGHRA and YSYEKL. CDR3 bases: TGCGCCAGCAGCCACGTTGGAGGGGCAAGAGGAGAGACCCAGTACTTC. This translates into CASSHVGGARGETQYF.

This clonotype came up a few times. This rearrangement joins TRBV28 to TRBJ1-1, with D hard to call. V was clipped by 6 bases and J by 3 bases, with 5 bases between them. The length of the CDR3 is 11 residues. CDR1 and CDR2 from the germline V gene are MDHEN and SYDVKM. CDR3 DNA sequence: TGTGCCAGCAGACGGTACACTGAAGCTTTCTTT. Protein sequence: CASRRYTEAFF.

The chain is built from TRBV10-3 and TRBJ1-3; tentative D call: TRBD1 (6 bases). V dropped 3 bases and J dropped 5 bases, with 14 bases sitting between them. The CDR3 sequence is 15 residues long. Germline V lookup: CDR1 ENHRY, CDR2 SYGVKD. In DNA form, the CDR3 reads TGTGCCATCAGTGATACCGGGACACCGCGAAACACCATATATTTT. It specifies CAISDTGTPRNTIYF.

Ten or more counts support this clonotype. The chain carries TRBV6-2 or TRBV6-3 and TRBJ2-3; unclear D gene. Germline V gene sequence: CDR1 MNHEY, CDR2 SVGEGT. The CDR3 is made up of 12 amino acids. With 6 bases removed from V and 0 bases from J, the gap between germline ends came to 4 bases. The CDR3 loop reads CASSHSTDTQYF. DNA of the CDR3: TGTGCCAGCAGCCATAGCACAGATACGCAGTATTTT.

A word on this clonotype: A much larger clone differs by one base, so this may be a read error. The chain uses TRBV14 and TRBJ1-3, with 8 nucleotides matching TRBD1. The CDR3 extends over 13 amino acids. The germline CDR1 and CDR2 sequences are SGHDN and FVKESK. J was trimmed by 14 bases and V by 4 bases; bases with no gene match: 10. CDR3 sequence (DNA): TGTGCCAGCAGCCCCAGGACAGGGTTCGGGGTATATTTT. This translates into CASSPRTGFGVYF. Complete variable domain (other parts from reference TRBV14 and TRBJ1-3): EAGVTQFPSHSVIEKGQTVTLRCDPISGHDNLYWYRRVMGKEIKFLLHFVKESKQDESGMPNNRFLAERTGGTYSTLKVQPAELEDSGVYFCASSPRTGFGVYFGEGSWLTVV.

V gene TRBV20-1 combines with J gene TRBJ2-7; weak D call: TRBD2 (6 bases). V was pared by 7 bases and J by 0 bases, with 13 bases between. The CDR3 covers 13 residues. Looked up from germline, CDR1 is DFQATT and CDR2 is SNEGSKA (reference sequence). In DNA form, the CDR3 reads TGCAGTGTGGGCGGGATTTACTCCTACGAGCAGTACTTC. Encoded protein: CSVGGIYSYEQYF.

V usage is TRBV6-5 and J usage is TRBJ2-3, with TRBD1 as a possible D gene (6 bases). This CDR3 is 18 amino acids long. Trimming stripped 2 bases from V and 0 bases from J, with 18 bases between. Germline V gives CDR1 MNHEY, CDR2 SVGAGI. The CDR3 spells CASSYRRGTQFSTDTQYF. DNA for the CDR3: TGTGCCAGCAGTTACCGAAGGGGGACACAATTTAGCACAGATACGCAGTATTTT.

This clonotype was seen many times. This chain joins TRBV18 and TRBJ2-3; the match to TRBD2 covers 7 bases. In germline, CDR1 is KGHSH, CDR2 LQKENI. The CDR3 consists of 14 residues. Trimming at V came to 3 bases and at J to 6 bases, leaving 6 bases not matched to a gene. The CDR3 DNA reads TGTGCCAGCTCACCGACTAGCCTTAGGGATACGCAGTATTTT. The encoded protein is CASSPTSLRDTQYF.

This clonotype was seen a few times. The junction departs from germline at one end; a sequencing error may be responsible. DNA of the CDR3: TGTGCCACCAGTGCCGGGGTGGGGAACGCTGAAGCTTTCTTT. Translated: CATSAGVGNAEAFF. The chain joins TRBV24-1 to TRBJ1-1; no reliable D call. This CDR3 is 14 amino acids long. Germline V lookup: CDR1 KGHDR, CDR2 SFDVKD.

The chain links TRBV6-2 or TRBV6-3 to TRBJ2-4; no firm D call. Looked up from germline, CDR1 is MNHEY and CDR2 is SVGEGT. The CDR3 contains 12 residues. Trimming took off 5 bases at V and 7 bases at J, with 9 bases between the two ends. For the CDR3, the DNA is TGTGCCAGCAGTGCAGTCGGGAACATTCAGTACTTC. This gives the protein CASSAVGNIQYF.

This clonotype showed up just a few times. This rearrangement joins TRBV20-1 to TRBJ1-6; D perhaps matches TRBD1 (5 bases). Germline values: CDR1 DFQATT, CDR2 SNEGSKA (reference sequence). The CDR3 has 14 amino acids. V gave up 1 base and J gave up 7 bases, with 11 bases separating them. The CDR3, as DNA: TGCAGTGCTAGAGGGGGGGGAGGGAATTCACCCCTCCACTTT. Translated: CSARGGGGNSPLHF.

The chain couples TRBV18 to TRBJ1-1, with D maybe TRBD1 (6 bases). Germline CDR1 is KGHSH and CDR2 is LQKENI. Trimming pared 3 bases from V and 3 bases from J, leaving 11 bases between. The CDR3 loop spans 14 amino acids. The CDR3 DNA follows: TGTGCCAGCTCACCTGACAGGTTGGACACTGAAGCTTTCTTT. Protein sequence: CASSPDRLDTEAFF.